What follows are 30 T cell receptor beta chains derived from one specimen sequenced in a study of T cell repertoires and Cas9 in healthy adults. Profiling relied on immunoSEQ multiplex PCR, and the TCRdb table lists in-frame clones only, not all of them. The table shows approximately 23,000 clones, with around 90% occurring only once. What was sequenced was CD4+ effector T cells (CD127+, CD25-, CD137-, CD154-) from PBMCs; culture status not recorded. The receptors stem from a human donor in good health.

The chain recombines TRBV11-2 with TRBJ2-3; D gene ambiguous. The germline gives CDR1 SGHAT, CDR2 FQNNGV. Trimming cost V 5 bases and J 12 bases, with 21 bases left between them. The CDR3 has 14 residues. CDR3 DNA sequence: TGTGCCAGCAGCCCTTTAAGAGACCGTACAAAACAGTATTTT. It codes for CASSPLRDRTKQYF.

This chain uses TRBV21-1 with TRBJ1-3. TRBV21-1 is tagged as a pseudogene. The CDR3 length is 16 residues. The CDR3 region is CASSPGGGGSGNTIYF. The CDR3 DNA is TGTGCCAGCAGCCCCGGGGGAGGGGGGTCTGGAAACACCATATATTTT.

The CDR3 loop reads CAISAGTVRANVLTF. The CDR3 DNA follows: TGTGCCATCAGTGCGGGGACCGTCCGGGCCAACGTCCTGACTTTC. The J gene is TRBJ2-6, the V gene TRBV10-3, with D perhaps being TRBD1 or TRBD2 (5 bases each). V dropped 4 bases and J dropped 5 bases, with 12 bases sitting between them. CDR1 is ENHRY, CDR2 SYGVKD, per germline. The CDR3 length is 15 residues.

V is TRBV14 and J is TRBJ1-1; D not certain. Germline assignment: CDR1 SGHDN and CDR2 FVKESK. Trimming pared 5 bases from V and 4 bases from J, leaving 8 bases between. This CDR3 contains 12 residues. The CDR3 spells CASSARGTEAFF. CDR3 bases: TGTGCCAGCAGCGCCCGGGGCACTGAAGCTTTCTTT.

The genes are TRBV2 and TRBJ2-1, with D possibly matching TRBD1 (5 bases). The CDR3 has 14 amino acids. Looked up from germline, CDR1 is SNHLY and CDR2 is FYNNEI. Trimming took off 0 bases at V and 5 bases at J, with 8 bases between the two ends. The CDR3 sequence: CASSEARQNNEQFF. DNA of the CDR3: TGTGCCAGCAGTGAAGCGAGACAGAACAATGAGCAGTTCTTC.

The genes are TRBV25-1 and TRBJ2-5, with 9 bases that match TRBD2. The J call may be wrong; the DNA end is better matched by TRBJ2-7. The length of the CDR3 is 14 residues. Germline values: CDR1 MGHDK, CDR2 SYGVNS. This CDR3 reads CASSLSGGRNEQYF. The CDR3 DNA reads as TGTGCCAGCAGTCTTAGCGGGGGAAGGAACGAGCAGTACTTC.

The rearrangement links TRBV7-2 to TRBJ1-2, with D perhaps matching TRBD1 (5 bases). Germline V gene data show CDR1 as SGHTA and CDR2 as FQGNSA. Trimming cost V 8 bases and J 8 bases, with 30 bases left between them. This CDR3 has 17 amino acids. This CDR3 reads CASRPASRAQDRLGYTF. CDR3 bases: TGTGCCAGCCGCCCGGCTTCCAGGGCACAGGATAGGTTAGGCTACACCTTC.

Worth noting for this clone: Its ends do not fully match the called genes, so a read error is possible. This sequence joins TRBV28 and TRBJ2-2; the D gene is possibly TRBD2 (5 bases). This CDR3 has 14 residues. Germline V gene lookup returns CDR1 MDHEN and CDR2 SYDVKM. For the CDR3, the DNA is TGTGCCAGCAGTTTAACGGGGAACATCGGGGAGCTGTTTTTT. This gives the protein CASSLTGNIGELFF.

This clone was observed a single time. The chain links TRBV21-1 to TRBJ1-2. TRBV21-1 is listed as a pseudogene. This CDR3 spans 14 amino acids. The CDR3 sequence is CASSAIGENYGYTF. CDR3 nucleotides: TGTGCCAGCAGCGCCATCGGGGAGAACTATGGCTACACCTTC.

The chain couples TRBV5-5 to TRBJ2-1; 7 bases are shared with TRBD1. CDR3 size: 14 residues. Germline V CDR1 and CDR2: SGHKS, YYEKEE (reference sequence). The V gene end was trimmed by 0 bases and the J gene end by 6 bases; junction bases not matched to a gene: 3. The CDR3 DNA sequence: TGTGCCAGCAGCTTGGATCCAGGGGGCAATGAGCAGTTCTTC. It encodes CASSLDPGGNEQFF.

This rearrangement joins TRBV11-2 to TRBJ1-2, with TRBD1 identical over 9 bases. CDR1 and CDR2 from the germline V gene are SGHAT and FQNNGV. V lost 3 bases and J lost 4; bases outside the gene matches: 9. This CDR3 region has 16 residues. The CDR3 DNA follows: TGTGCCAGCAGCTTGAGGACAGGGGCCTTTCGCTATGGCTACACCTTC. This encodes CASSLRTGAFRYGYTF.

This clone came up once. The J gene is TRBJ1-5, the V gene TRBV5-1; no clear D. There are 14 residues in the CDR3. Trimming pared 0 bases from V and 2 bases from J, leaving 6 bases between. Germline values: CDR1 SGHRS, CDR2 YFSETQ. The CDR3 DNA follows: TGCGCCAGCAGCTTGGGAGGGCGCAATCAGCCCCAGCATTTT. Translating gives CASSLGGRNQPQHF. Full variable domain (rest looked up from reference TRBV5-1 and TRBJ1-5): KAGVTQTPRYLIKTRGQQVTLSCSPISGHRSVSWYQQTPGQGLQFLFEYFSETQRNKGNFPGRFSGRQFSNSRSEMNVSTLELGDSALYLCASSLGGRNQPQHFGDGTRLSIL.

This chain joins TRBV7-8 and TRBJ2-1; 10 positions match TRBD2. Germline CDR1 and CDR2: SGHVS and FQNEAQ. V was pared by 1 base and J by 4 bases, with 19 bases of the junction left unmatched. This CDR3 has 21 residues. The CDR3 bases are TGTGCCAGCAGCTTAGGCAGGGGGCAGGGAGGTGGGACTAGCGAATACAATGAGCAGTTCTTC. Its protein is CASSLGRGQGGGTSEYNEQFF. Full variable domain (missing parts from reference TRBV7-8 and TRBJ2-1): GAGVSQSPRYKVAKRGQDVALRCDPISGHVSLFWYQQALGQGPEFLTYFQNEAQLDKSGLPSDRFFAERPEGSVSTLKIQRTQQEDSAVYLCASSLGRGQGGGTSEYNEQFFGPGTRLTVL.

This chain joins TRBV6-6 and TRBJ1-1, with D possibly matching TRBD1 (6 bases). The V gene lost 0 bases and the J gene lost 7 bases, with 9 bases spanning the gap. CDR1 MNHNY and CDR2 SVGAGI come from the germline V gene (reference sequence). This CDR3 has 13 residues. CDR3 protein: CASSYSAGVEAFF. In DNA form, the CDR3 reads TGTGCCAGCAGTTACTCGGCAGGGGTTGAAGCTTTCTTT.

CDR3 sequence (DNA): TGTGCCAGCAGTGCTGACAGGGGCGACACTGAAGCTTTCTTT. It encodes CASSADRGDTEAFF. V usage is TRBV6-4 and J usage is TRBJ1-1; 8 nucleotides agree with TRBD1. This CDR3 spans 14 amino acids. The V gene's germline CDR1 is MRHNA and CDR2 SNTAGT. After removal of 4 bases from V and 3 bases from J, the junction contained 4 bases not matched to a gene.

The V and J genes are TRBV7-2 and TRBJ2-5; D might be TRBD1 or TRBD2, each matching 5 bases. The V gene's germline CDR1 is SGHTA and CDR2 FQGNSA. Trimming left V 5 bases short and J 4 bases short, with 14 bases between. This CDR3 has 14 residues. CDR3 amino acids: CASSPYAGRETQYF. The CDR3 DNA sequence: TGTGCCAGCAGCCCTTATGCAGGGAGAGAGACCCAGTACTTC.

The gene calls are TRBV5-1 and TRBJ1-1, with unresolved D. The CDR3 length is 13 residues. CDR1 is SGHRS, CDR2 YFSETQ, per germline. Trimming removed 4 bases at V and 2 bases at J, with 9 bases between. As DNA, the CDR3 is TGCGCCAGCAGCGTGGACCCTAACACTGAAGCTTTCTTT. Its protein is CASSVDPNTEAFF.

This chain joins TRBV11-2 and TRBJ2-7, with TRBD2 matching over 8 bases. Per germline, CDR1 SGHAT and CDR2 FQNNGV. The CDR3 totals 16 residues. Trimming took 5 bases from V and 6 from J; bases not matched to a gene: 15. CDR3 sequence: CASSLEGGRILGEQYF. CDR3 DNA: TGTGCCAGCAGCCTTGAGGGCGGGAGGATCCTAGGCGAGCAGTACTTC.

This rearrangement joins TRBV28 to TRBJ2-4; tentative D call: TRBD1 (7 bases). The germline CDR1 and CDR2 sequences are MDHEN and SYDVKM. The CDR3 has 16 residues. Trimming left V 6 bases short and J 0 bases short, with 15 bases between. CDR3 sequence reads: CASRGGTELAKNIQYF. As DNA, the CDR3 is TGTGCCAGCAGAGGCGGGACAGAATTAGCCAAAAACATTCAGTACTTC. The variable domain in full, with the rest retrieved from reference TRBV28 and TRBJ2-4, is DVKVTQSSRYLVKRTGEKVFLECVQDMDHENMFWYRQDPGLGLRLIYFSYDVKMKEKGDIPEGYSVSREKKERFSLILESASTNQTSMYLCASRGGTELAKNIQYFGAGTRLSVL.

V is TRBV28 and J is TRBJ2-1; TRBD1 aligns across 7 bases. The CDR3 extends over 16 amino acids. In germline, CDR1 is MDHEN, CDR2 SYDVKM. After removal of 3 bases from V and 3 bases from J, the junction contained 8 bases not matched to a gene. CDR3 sequence: CASSLRGLQGYNEQFF. CDR3 bases: TGTGCCAGCAGTTTGAGGGGGCTCCAGGGCTACAATGAGCAGTTCTTC. Combining the CDR3 with reference TRBV28 and TRBJ2-1 gives the whole variable domain DVKVTQSSRYLVKRTGEKVFLECVQDMDHENMFWYRQDPGLGLRLIYFSYDVKMKEKGDIPEGYSVSREKKERFSLILESASTNQTSMYLCASSLRGLQGYNEQFFGPGTRLTVL.

The chain carries TRBV18 and TRBJ1-3, with no clear D. The CDR3 is made up of 17 amino acids. V shed 0 bases and J shed 0 bases, with 12 bases lying between them. The germline V gene has CDR1 KGHSH and CDR2 LQKENI. The CDR3 protein is CASSPPSQPISGNTIYF. The CDR3, as DNA: TGTGCCAGCTCACCACCGAGCCAGCCTATCTCTGGAAACACCATATATTTT. The whole variable domain, filled in from reference TRBV18 and TRBJ1-3, reads NAGVMQNPRHLVRRRGQEARLRCSPMKGHSHVYWYRQLPEEGLKFMVYLQKENIIDESGMPKERFSAEFPKEGPSILRIQQVVRGDSAAYFCASSPPSQPISGNTIYFGEGSWLTVV.

The chain has TRBV27 and TRBJ2-2; D possibly corresponds to TRBD1 (6 bases). CDR3 length: 16 residues. With 1 base removed from V and 0 bases from J, the gap between germline ends came to 9 bases. Germline CDR1 reads MNHEY; CDR2 reads SMNVEV (reference sequence). Here the CDR3 reads CASSLLGQTNTGELFF. CDR3 bases: TGTGCCAGCAGTTTATTGGGACAAACGAACACCGGGGAGCTGTTTTTT.

Only one count was recorded for this clone. The chain employs TRBV25-1 and TRBJ2-7, with D unresolved. The germline V and J ends were trimmed by 6 bases and 3 bases, with 9 bases remaining between them. The CDR3 runs to 12 residues. The germline V gene encodes CDR1 MGHDK and CDR2 SYGVNS. CDR3 amino acids: CASSHTNYEQYF. The CDR3 region has the DNA TGTGCCAGCAGCCATACGAACTACGAGCAGTACTTC.

This chain links TRBV5-4 with TRBJ2-1; no firm D call. This CDR3 has 15 amino acids. Trimming removed 0 bases from V and 0 bases from J, with 7 bases in between. Looked up from germline, CDR1 is SGHNT and CDR2 is YYREEE (reference sequence). The CDR3: CASSLGGASYNEQFF. The CDR3 DNA follows: TGTGCCAGCAGCTTGGGCGGAGCCTCCTACAATGAGCAGTTCTTC.

V gene TRBV7-8 combines with J gene TRBJ1-2, with D possibly matching TRBD1 (6 bases). The CDR3 has 13 residues. V was pared by 6 bases and J by 8 bases, with 16 bases between. Germline CDR1 reads SGHVS; CDR2 reads FQNEAQ. CDR3 in DNA: TGTGCCAGCAGTGGGGGGCGCGAGACAGGCTACACCTTC. Amino acid sequence: CASSGGRETGYTF.

The chain couples TRBV14 to TRBJ2-7; weak D call: TRBD2 (7 bases). The CDR3 has 12 amino acids. Trimming removed 6 bases from V and 5 bases from J, with 11 bases in between. The germline gives CDR1 SGHDN, CDR2 FVKESK. Written as DNA, the CDR3 is TGTGCCAGCAGTGGGGGGGGCCACGAGCAGTACTTC. Its protein product is CASSGGGHEQYF. Complete variable domain (other parts from reference TRBV14 and TRBJ2-7): EAGVTQFPSHSVIEKGQTVTLRCDPISGHDNLYWYRRVMGKEIKFLLHFVKESKQDESGMPNNRFLAERTGGTYSTLKVQPAELEDSGVYFCASSGGGHEQYFGPGTRLTVT.

The chain employs TRBV28 and TRBJ1-2; D not certain. V was pared by 8 bases and J by 4 bases, with 14 bases between. Germline V gene sequence: CDR1 MDHEN, CDR2 SYDVKM. The CDR3 spans 13 residues. As DNA, the CDR3 is TGTGCCAGCGGGCTAGAGGCAATCTATGGCTACACCTTC. This encodes CASGLEAIYGYTF.

The chain combines TRBV11-2 with TRBJ2-1; D is uncertain. Germline V gene sequence: CDR1 SGHAT, CDR2 FQNNGV. V lost 4 bases and J lost 0, with 19 bases in between. This CDR3 spans 18 amino acids. CDR3 region: CASSSLKRQVRSYNEQFF. CDR3 DNA sequence: TGTGCCAGCAGCTCCCTCAAGCGCCAAGTCCGCTCCTACAATGAGCAGTTCTTC.

The J gene is TRBJ2-1, the V gene TRBV19, with 10 positions matching TRBD1. The CDR3 is made up of 16 amino acids. CDR1 and CDR2 (germline): LNHDA, SQIVND (reference sequence). V lost 5 bases, J lost 4 bases, and 8 bases stayed unmatched. CDR3: CASSVKPGQGYNEQFF. CDR3 DNA: TGTGCCAGTAGTGTCAAACCGGGACAGGGGTACAATGAGCAGTTCTTC.

The V and J genes are TRBV5-5 and TRBJ1-4; D gene ambiguous. This CDR3 region has 14 residues. Looked up from germline, CDR1 is SGHKS and CDR2 is YYEKEE (reference sequence). With 3 bases removed from V and 0 bases from J, the gap between germline ends came to 6 bases. CDR3 region: CASSSSATNEKLFF. CDR3 coding DNA: TGTGCCAGCAGCTCGTCAGCAACTAATGAAAAACTGTTTTTT.